These T cell receptor beta chains were read from a single sample in a study of siplizumab effects on memory and regulatory T cells. Method: immunoSEQ multiplex PCR; TCRdb's copy keeps in-frame clones and lacks some. The profile shows about 50,000 clones, roughly 84% of them singletons. The sequenced sample was naive CD8+ T cells sorted from blood. Source of these receptors: a human donor in good health. Each CDR3 is given with its conserved first and last residue. Each record gives: clone size, CDR3 length, V gene, J gene, D gene, CDR3 DNA, CDR3 protein. D genes are given only for firm matches. Size is omitted from some rows. Given values are once, few, many or a class for expanded clones.

clone_size: -
cdr3_length: 15
v_call: TRBV4-1
j_call: TRBJ2-1
d_call: TRBD2
cdr3_nt: TGCGCCAGCAGCCATCTAGCGGGAGAAGACAATGAGCAGTTCTTC
cdr3_aa: CASSHLAGEDNEQFF

clone_size: -
cdr3_length: 14
v_call: TRBV29-1
j_call: TRBJ1-2
d_call: -
cdr3_nt: TGCAGCGTCCACGACAGAGGGGTTAGCGATGGCTACACCTTC
cdr3_aa: CSVHDRGVSDGYTF

clone_size: -
cdr3_length: 15
v_call: TRBV5-1
j_call: TRBJ1-6
d_call: -
cdr3_nt: TGCGCCAGCAGCGCCCAGACAGAGCAGATTTCACCCCTCCACTTT
cdr3_aa: CASSAQTEQISPLHF

clone_size: -
cdr3_length: 14
v_call: TRBV27
j_call: TRBJ1-4
d_call: -
cdr3_nt: TGTGCCAGCAGTTCGACAGCAACTAATGAAAAACTGTTTTTT
cdr3_aa: CASSSTATNEKLFF

clone_size: -
cdr3_length: 16
v_call: TRBV19
j_call: TRBJ2-3
d_call: -
cdr3_nt: TGTGCCAGTAGTATATCTTCGGGACTTAGCACAGATACGCAGTATTTT
cdr3_aa: CASSISSGLSTDTQYF

clone_size: -
cdr3_length: 15
v_call: TRBV27
j_call: TRBJ2-5
d_call: -
cdr3_nt: TGTGCCAGCAGACACTTAGGCCTCACTCAAGAGACCCAGTACTTC
cdr3_aa: CASRHLGLTQETQYF

clone_size: -
cdr3_length: 13
v_call: TRBV5-6
j_call: TRBJ2-1
d_call: -
cdr3_nt: TGTGCCAGCAGCTTGGGGGGCGGGGACAGGCAGTTCTTC
cdr3_aa: CASSLGGGDRQFF

clone_size: -
cdr3_length: 17
v_call: TRBV4-1
j_call: TRBJ2-5
d_call: -
cdr3_nt: TGCGCCAGCAGCCAAGAAACCCCCCAGGGGCCCCAAGAGACCCAGTACTTC
cdr3_aa: CASSQETPQGPQETQYF

clone_size: -
cdr3_length: 14
v_call: TRBV14
j_call: TRBJ2-3
d_call: -
cdr3_nt: TGTGCCAGCAGCCAAGAAGACCCGGGGGATACGCAGTATTTT
cdr3_aa: CASSQEDPGDTQYF

clone_size: -
cdr3_length: 13
v_call: TRBV7-8
j_call: TRBJ2-1
d_call: -
cdr3_nt: TGTGCCAGCAGCTCGCCCCGGGGCAATGAGCAGTTCTTC
cdr3_aa: CASSSPRGNEQFF

clone_size: -
cdr3_length: 16
v_call: TRBV18
j_call: TRBJ2-3
d_call: TRBD2
cdr3_nt: TGTGCCAGCTCACCAGCTAGCGGGAGCCGCACAGATACGCAGTATTTT
cdr3_aa: CASSPASGSRTDTQYF

clone_size: -
cdr3_length: 18
v_call: TRBV10-3
j_call: TRBJ2-5
d_call: TRBD2
cdr3_nt: TGTGCCATCAGTGAGTCCAGGACTAGCGGGAGTCCACAAGAGACCCAGTACTTC
cdr3_aa: CAISESRTSGSPQETQYF

clone_size: -
cdr3_length: 15
v_call: TRBV5-4
j_call: TRBJ2-7
d_call: -
cdr3_nt: TGTGCCAGCAGCTTGGGAGGGGGAACGTTGCCGGGGCAGTACTTC
cdr3_aa: CASSLGGGTLPGQYF

clone_size: -
cdr3_length: 18
v_call: TRBV5-1
j_call: TRBJ1-3
d_call: -
cdr3_nt: TGCGCCAGCAGCCCATCCCCCTTCGGGGCGAACTCTGGAAACACCATATATTTT
cdr3_aa: CASSPSPFGANSGNTIYF

clone_size: -
cdr3_length: 14
v_call: TRBV9
j_call: TRBJ2-2
d_call: TRBD2
cdr3_nt: TGTGCCAGCAGCTCCGCGGGGGTTTCCGGGGAGCTGTTTTTT
cdr3_aa: CASSSAGVSGELFF

clone_size: -
cdr3_length: 18
v_call: TRBV27
j_call: TRBJ2-3
d_call: TRBD1
cdr3_nt: TGTGCCAGCAGTTCACACAGCCCAGGACAGGGTGGTTGGGATACGCAGTATTTT
cdr3_aa: CASSSHSPGQGGWDTQYF

clone_size: -
cdr3_length: 15
v_call: TRBV14
j_call: TRBJ2-5
d_call: -
cdr3_nt: TGTGCCAGCAGCCTAGATGGCGGTTATTGGGGGACCCAGTACTTC
cdr3_aa: CASSLDGGYWGTQYF

clone_size: -
cdr3_length: 16
v_call: TRBV4-1
j_call: TRBJ2-5
d_call: -
cdr3_nt: TGCGCCAGCAGCCAAGAGTCGCAGGGGCCCTGGGAGACCCAGTACTTC
cdr3_aa: CASSQESQGPWETQYF

clone_size: -
cdr3_length: 14
v_call: TRBV5-1
j_call: TRBJ1-2
d_call: -
cdr3_nt: TGCGCCAGCAGCTTGGACCGAACCCACTATGGCTACACCTTC
cdr3_aa: CASSLDRTHYGYTF

clone_size: few
cdr3_length: 16
v_call: TRBV4-1
j_call: TRBJ1-5
d_call: -
cdr3_nt: TGCGCCAGCAGCCAAGATGCAGGACTCGGCAATCAGCCCCAGCATTTT
cdr3_aa: CASSQDAGLGNQPQHF

clone_size: -
cdr3_length: 12
v_call: TRBV9
j_call: TRBJ2-1
d_call: -
cdr3_nt: TGTGCCAGCAGCGTAAGTGGCAGCGAGCAGTTCTTC
cdr3_aa: CASSVSGSEQFF

clone_size: -
cdr3_length: 14
v_call: TRBV7-3
j_call: TRBJ2-3
d_call: TRBD2
cdr3_nt: TGTGCCAGCAGCCCAGCGGGGGAGGGAGATACGCAGTATTTT
cdr3_aa: CASSPAGEGDTQYF

clone_size: -
cdr3_length: 16
v_call: TRBV5-1
j_call: TRBJ1-1
d_call: -
cdr3_nt: TGCGCCAGCAGCCCCTGGATCTTGGGGCAGGACACTGAAGCTTTCTTT
cdr3_aa: CASSPWILGQDTEAFF

clone_size: -
cdr3_length: 15
v_call: TRBV4-1
j_call: TRBJ2-7
d_call: TRBD2
cdr3_nt: TGCGCCAGCAGCCAATCCCGCCTAGCGGGAGATTTGCAGTACTTC
cdr3_aa: CASSQSRLAGDLQYF